The present T cell receptor (beta chain) was sequenced within a study of blood T cell repertoires in COVID-19. About the study: The United States, Italy and Spain provided the acute and convalescent COVID-19 samples. The analysed material was cDNA or gDNA that came from T cells, B-cell-depleted T cells, or PBMCs.

Per the original data handling: How many nucleated cells were present was estimated from reference gene primer amplification. Only in-frame clones appear in the TCRdb table, and some are missing; sequencing was by immunoSEQ multiplex PCR. The DNA gave D and trimming, while V, J and clone size come from that table. The table has roughly 330,000 clones, around four fifths seen once; the top ten hold roughly 1.3%. Sequencing was done on a sample of peripheral blood. The receptor comes from a woman aged 50 to 60 with acute or convalescent COVID-19.

The CDR3 sequence is CASRGTATYEQYF. In nucleotides, the CDR3 is TGTGCCAGCAGAGGGACAGCGACCTACGAGCAGTACTTC. The chain combines TRBV6-5 with TRBJ2-7; 7 nucleotides agree with TRBD1. CDR1 and CDR2 from the germline V gene are MNHEY and SVGAGI. The CDR3 is made up of 13 amino acids. V lost 6 bases, J lost 2 bases, and 4 bases stayed unmatched.